The 31 T cell receptor beta chains below all came from one sample that was sequenced in a study of CD8+ T cells in alopecia areata. Extracted RNA was reverse transcribed into cDNA, the sequencing template. Clones were read by immunoSEQ multiplex PCR, and TCRdb kept only the in-frame ones, dropping some. Counted here are more than 200,000 clones, roughly two fifths occurring once; the ten biggest clones make up 2.6%. Treatment reported: oral pan-JAK inhibitor, 5-10 mg twice daily. The sample was CD4+ T cells sorted from blood, taken at roughly week 36, from a patient treated with tofacitinib. These receptors originate from a human donor with alopecia areata.

The rearrangement joins TRBV7-2 to TRBJ2-1; 7 nucleotides match TRBD2. Germline lookup yields CDR1 SGHTA and CDR2 FQGNSA. Trimming removed 2 bases from V and 4 bases from J; junction bases left unmatched: 8. CDR3 size: 16 residues. The CDR3 bases are TGTGCCAGCAGCTTATTCCAGACTAGCACGTACAATGAGCAGTTCTTC. Amino acids: CASSLFQTSTYNEQFF.

V usage is TRBV15 and J usage is TRBJ2-3, with D unclear. V was pared by 0 bases and J by 0 bases, with 10 bases between. CDR1 and CDR2 (germline): LNHNV, YYDKDF (reference sequence). The CDR3 length is 16 residues. The CDR3 here is CATSRDLGRSTDTQYF. For the CDR3, the DNA is TGTGCCACCAGCAGAGATCTTGGCAGGAGCACAGATACGCAGTATTTT. Full variable domain (missing parts from reference TRBV15 and TRBJ2-3): DAMVIQNPRYQVTQFGKPVTLSCSQTLNHNVMYWYQQKSSQAPKLLFHYYDKDFNNEADTPDNFQSRRPNTSFCFLDIRSPGLGDTAMYLCATSRDLGRSTDTQYFGPGTRLTVL.

This clone was detected a few times. The germline gene is not matched at one end of the junction; a read error may be the cause. The chain couples TRBV5-1 to TRBJ2-6, with D uncertain. The CDR3 runs 17 residues. The germline gives CDR1 SGHRS, CDR2 YFSETQ. Here the CDR3 DNA reads TGCGCCAGCAGCTTGGGCCACACCGTCTCTGTGGCCAACGTCCTGACTTTC. This translates into CASSLGHTVSVANVLTF.

This clone came up once. The chain carries TRBV18 and TRBJ1-2; unclear D gene. CDR3 length equals 11 residues. V lost 3 bases and J 6 bases, leaving 5 bases between the germline ends. Germline V gene data show CDR1 as KGHSH and CDR2 as LQKENI. The CDR3 sequence: CASSPGNGYTF. The CDR3 nucleotides read TGTGCCAGCTCACCCGGGAATGGCTACACCTTC.

The V and J genes are TRBV27 and TRBJ1-2, with D tentatively TRBD1 (5 bases). V lost 5 bases to trimming and J lost 0 bases, with 13 bases between them. The CDR3 is 15 residues long. CDR1 is MNHEY and CDR2 is SMNVEV in the germline V gene (reference sequence). The chain's CDR3 is CASSPLTAPNYGYTF. The CDR3, as DNA: TGTGCCAGCAGTCCACTGACAGCCCCTAACTATGGCTACACCTTC.

This clone has only a few counts. The chain combines TRBV18 with TRBJ2-3; D not resolved. CDR3 length: 12 residues. Per the germline V gene, CDR1 is KGHSH and CDR2 is LQKENI. V gave up 3 bases and J gave up 4 bases, with 5 bases separating them. CDR3 amino acids: CASSPRADTQYF. CDR3 nucleotide sequence: TGTGCCAGCTCACCTAGAGCAGATACGCAGTATTTT.

This clone was counted a few times. This chain uses TRBV29-1 with TRBJ2-1; 8 positions agree with TRBD1. With V trimmed by 6 bases and J by 8 bases, 12 bases remained unmatched. Germline V gene data show CDR1 as SQVTM and CDR2 as ANQGSEA. The CDR3 is made up of 14 amino acids. For the CDR3, the DNA is TGCAGCGTAACGTACATGTCAGGGGGCGATGAGCAGTTCTTC. Protein product: CSVTYMSGGDEQFF.

This clone was picked up a small number of times. This chain uses TRBV15 with TRBJ2-2, with 11 nucleotides matching TRBD2. The ends lost 3 bases at V and 0 bases at J; junction bases unmatched: 3. Germline CDR1 and CDR2: LNHNV and YYDKDF (reference sequence). This CDR3 comprises 17 residues. CDR3 nucleotides: TGTGCCACCAGCAGGGGGGGACTAGCGGCGAACACCGGGGAGCTGTTTTTT. This translates into CATSRGGLAANTGELFF.

The chain uses TRBV6-1 and TRBJ1-2; D possibly corresponds to TRBD1 (6 bases). V was pared by 5 bases and J by 2 bases, with 15 bases between. The germline V gene encodes CDR1 MNHNS and CDR2 SASEGT. The CDR3 totals 15 residues. The CDR3 DNA sequence: TGTGCCAGCAGTTTGGGGGGCGCGGTGAACTATGGCTACACCTTC. The encoded protein is CASSLGGAVNYGYTF.

The chain has TRBV19 and TRBJ2-5; D not resolved. The CDR3 loop spans 12 amino acids. Germline V gene lookup returns CDR1 LNHDA and CDR2 SQIVND (reference sequence). V dropped 6 bases and J dropped 2 bases, with 7 bases sitting between them. CDR3 sequence reads: CASRTEQETQYF. In DNA, the CDR3 is TGTGCCAGTAGGACGGAACAAGAGACCCAGTACTTC.

V and J are TRBV29-1 and TRBJ2-1; D is undetermined. V lost 4 bases and J lost 8, with 9 bases in between. The CDR3 covers 11 residues. CDR1 SQVTM and CDR2 ANQGSEA come from the germline V gene. The CDR3: CSVAGEHEQFF. The DNA of the CDR3 is TGCAGCGTTGCGGGTGAGCATGAGCAGTTCTTC.

This clone was seen once. The CDR3 DNA sequence: TGCAGCGTTGTTAGCGGAGGAGATACGCAGTATTTT. It specifies CSVVSGGDTQYF. The chain joins TRBV29-1 to TRBJ2-3; D may be TRBD2 (6 bases). Trimming pared 4 bases from V and 5 bases from J, leaving 10 bases between. Germline V gene data show CDR1 as SQVTM and CDR2 as ANQGSEA. This CDR3 is 12 amino acids long.

The chain employs TRBV5-1 and TRBJ2-1; D uncertain. CDR3 size: 13 residues. Germline lookup yields CDR1 SGHRS and CDR2 YFSETQ. V lost 0 bases to trimming and J lost 8 bases, with 9 bases between them. CDR3 in amino acids: CASSLVVSDEQFF. The CDR3 DNA reads as TGCGCCAGCAGCTTGGTAGTGAGCGATGAGCAGTTCTTC.

The chain employs TRBV7-9 and TRBJ2-3, with D unresolved. The V and J ends lost 9 bases and 0 bases respectively, with 4 bases between them. Germline values: CDR1 SEHNR, CDR2 FQNEAQ (reference sequence). The CDR3 loop spans 11 amino acids. CDR3 coding DNA: TGTGCCAGTGGGAGCACAGATACGCAGTATTTT. As protein: CASGSTDTQYF. Combining the CDR3 with reference TRBV7-9 and TRBJ2-3 gives the whole variable domain DTGVSQNPRHKITKRGQNVTFRCDPISEHNRLYWYRQTLGQGPEFLTYFQNEAQLEKSRLLSDRFSAERPKGSFSTLEIQRTEQGDSAMYLCASGSTDTQYFGPGTRLTVL.

The chain is built from TRBV5-6 and TRBJ1-2, with D possibly TRBD1 on 5 matching bases. This CDR3 comprises 14 residues. V lost 3 bases, J lost 2 bases, and 11 bases lay in between. The germline gives CDR1 SGHDT, CDR2 YYEEEE. CDR3 in amino acids: CASSWGGNNYGYTF. The CDR3 bases are TGTGCCAGCAGCTGGGGCGGGAACAACTATGGCTACACCTTC.

There are a few counts of this clone. V usage is TRBV10-2 and J usage is TRBJ2-1, with D perhaps matching TRBD2 (5 bases). From germline, CDR1 is WSHSY and CDR2 SAAADI. V was clipped by 7 bases and J by 10 bases, with 20 bases between them. This CDR3 comprises 14 residues. The CDR3 DNA follows: TGCGCCAGCACCTCCCGCCCCGAGGGAGTCGAGCAGTTCTTC. This encodes CASTSRPEGVEQFF.

This clone was seen a single time. The chain joins TRBV29-1 to TRBJ2-3, with D perhaps TRBD2 (6 bases). This CDR3 has 15 residues. V was clipped by 4 bases and J by 0 bases, with 14 bases between them. Germline V gives CDR1 SQVTM, CDR2 ANQGSEA. CDR3 nucleotides: TGCAGCGTTGTGGTAGCGGACCGAAGCACAGATACGCAGTATTTT. This sequence encodes CSVVVADRSTDTQYF.

The chain employs TRBV2 and TRBJ2-1, with TRBD2 matching 13 bases. Unmatched junction bases numbered 5, after V lost 6 bases and J lost 9 bases. This CDR3 is built from 14 residues. Germline V gene lookup returns CDR1 SNHLY and CDR2 FYNNEI. The CDR3 is CASSGTSGISEQFF. The CDR3 DNA reads TGTGCCAGCAGCGGGACTAGCGGGATCTCTGAGCAGTTCTTC.

V gene TRBV5-1 combines with J gene TRBJ2-1, with 7 bases identical to TRBD1. The trim removed 1 base at V and 5 bases at J, leaving 9 bases unmatched. The CDR3 has 16 residues. The germline CDR1 and CDR2 sequences are SGHRS and YFSETQ. The chain's CDR3 is CASSLRSGTDHNEQFF. DNA for the CDR3: TGCGCCAGCAGCTTGCGATCCGGGACAGACCACAATGAGCAGTTCTTC.

This clone was observed a handful of times. This rearrangement joins TRBV7-7 to TRBJ2-5, with 10 bases matching TRBD2. The CDR3 extends over 15 amino acids. Germline V gives CDR1 SSHAT, CDR2 FNYEAQ (reference sequence). The CDR3 spells CASGLLAGTIETQYF. CDR3 in DNA: TGTGCTAGCGGCTTACTAGCGGGAACGATAGAGACCCAGTACTTC. The variable domain in full, with the rest retrieved from reference TRBV7-7 and TRBJ2-5, is GAGVSQSPRYKVTKRGQDVTLRCDPISSHATLYWYQQALGQGPEFLTYFNYEAQPDKSGLPSDRFSAERPEGSISTLTIQRTEQRDSAMYRCASGLLAGTIETQYFGPGTRLLVL.

V is TRBV2 and J is TRBJ2-7, with D possibly being TRBD1 or TRBD2 (5 bases each). There are 15 residues in the CDR3. Germline CDR1 SNHLY, CDR2 FYNNEI. V lost 1 base, J lost 0 bases, and 10 bases lay in between. The CDR3 DNA follows: TGTGCCAGCAGTGAAGGGGACGGTCCCTCCTACGAGCAGTACTTC. Its translation is CASSEGDGPSYEQYF.

The chain is built from TRBV29-1 and TRBJ2-1, with TRBD2 matching 12 bases. The trim removed 5 bases at V and 9 bases at J, leaving 8 bases unmatched. The CDR3 consists of 14 residues. Germline V gene lookup returns CDR1 SQVTM and CDR2 ANQGSEA. This chain's CDR3 is CSVSTSGRSGEQFF. The CDR3 DNA sequence: TGCAGCGTTTCGACTAGCGGGAGATCGGGTGAGCAGTTCTTC.

The chain is built from TRBV28 and TRBJ1-2; TRBD1 matches 8 bases. The CDR3 length is 15 residues. Germline values: CDR1 MDHEN, CDR2 SYDVKM. Germline trimming cut 6 bases from V and 8 bases from J; bases unmatched to any gene: 14. CDR3: CASSSPGQGIGGYTF. In DNA, the CDR3 is TGTGCCAGCAGCTCTCCCGGACAGGGAATAGGAGGCTACACCTTC.

This chain links TRBV6-6 with TRBJ2-5; D perhaps matches TRBD1 (6 bases). This CDR3 is built from 12 residues. Trimming removed 8 bases at V and 1 base at J, with 8 bases between. Germline V CDR1 and CDR2: MNHNY, SVGAGI (reference sequence). CDR3 amino acids: CASRDTQETQYF. CDR3 nucleotide sequence: TGTGCCAGCCGGGACACCCAAGAGACCCAGTACTTC.

V and J are TRBV6-1 and TRBJ2-2, with D unresolved. Trimming stripped 6 bases from V and 6 bases from J, with 14 bases between. Germline CDR1 MNHNS, CDR2 SASEGT. The CDR3 extends over 14 amino acids. Here the CDR3 reads CASSSRLESGELFF. The CDR3 DNA follows: TGTGCCAGCAGCTCTCGTCTAGAGTCCGGGGAGCTGTTTTTT.

V gene TRBV9 combines with J gene TRBJ2-3, with a weak D call TRBD2 (5 bases). V gave up 2 bases and J gave up 4 bases, with 17 bases separating them. The CDR3 totals 16 residues. Per the germline V gene, CDR1 is SGDLS and CDR2 is YYNGEE. CDR3 loop: CASSVGSLVVADTQYF. The CDR3 coding sequence is TGTGCCAGCAGCGTTGGTTCACTAGTGGTGGCAGATACGCAGTATTTT.

This rearrangement joins TRBV7-9 to TRBJ2-3; 13 bases align to TRBD2. This CDR3 spans 16 amino acids. Trimming removed 5 bases from V and 5 bases from J; junction bases left unmatched: 7. Germline values: CDR1 SEHNR, CDR2 FQNEAQ (reference sequence). The CDR3, as DNA: TGTGCCAGCAGCCTCGGGACTAGCGGGATCGAAGATACGCAGTATTTT. This encodes CASSLGTSGIEDTQYF.

In its sample, this clone was seen once. The rearrangement links TRBV6-1 to TRBJ1-5, with a tentative D call TRBD1 (6 bases). The CDR3 is made up of 16 amino acids. The germline V gene has CDR1 MNHNS and CDR2 SASEGT. V shed 3 bases and J shed 0 bases, with 12 bases lying between them. The CDR3 DNA follows: TGTGCCAGCAGTGATGAGGGGGTGTTTAGCAATCAGCCCCAGCATTTT. Encoded protein: CASSDEGVFSNQPQHF.

V and J are TRBV27 and TRBJ2-3; 13 bases match TRBD2. V shed 2 bases and J 2 bases; nucleotides not matched to a gene: 4. The CDR3 consists of 17 residues. Germline CDR1 MNHEY, CDR2 SMNVEV (reference sequence). For the CDR3, the DNA is TGTGCCAGCAGTTTAGGGGGACTAGCGGGGTTCACAGATACGCAGTATTTT. This gives the protein CASSLGGLAGFTDTQYF.

This chain connects TRBV7-9 to TRBJ2-1; D perhaps matches TRBD2 (5 bases). Trimming stripped 5 bases from V and 9 bases from J, with 14 bases between. CDR1 SEHNR and CDR2 FQNEAQ come from the germline V gene (reference sequence). This CDR3 region has 13 residues. The CDR3 DNA reads TGTGCCAGCAGCCGGCCCGGGGTGGTTGAGCAGTTCTTC. Protein: CASSRPGVVEQFF.

The chain combines TRBV10-2 with TRBJ2-1; D is unresolved. The CDR3 is 12 amino acids. V shed 4 bases and J shed 8 bases, with 9 bases lying between them. Germline CDR1 reads WSHSY; CDR2 reads SAAADI. The CDR3 coding sequence is TGCGCCAGCAGTGGGGCCACCGATGAGCAGTTCTTC. Protein product: CASSGATDEQFF.